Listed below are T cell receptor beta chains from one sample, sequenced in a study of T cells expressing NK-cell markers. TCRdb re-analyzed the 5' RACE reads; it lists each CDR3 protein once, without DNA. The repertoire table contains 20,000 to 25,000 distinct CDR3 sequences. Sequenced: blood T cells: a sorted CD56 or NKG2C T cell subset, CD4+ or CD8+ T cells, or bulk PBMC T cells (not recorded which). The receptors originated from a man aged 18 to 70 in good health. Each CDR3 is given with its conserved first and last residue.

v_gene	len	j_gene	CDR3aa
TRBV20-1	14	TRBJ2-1	CSARFRTRTQEQFF
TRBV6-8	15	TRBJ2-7	CASSFPGLAGIEQYF
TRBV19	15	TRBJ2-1	CASRRQGNSYNEQFF
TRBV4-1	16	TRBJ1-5	CASSQDGTGGFQPQHF
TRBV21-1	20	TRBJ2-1	CASSKWGLAGGPSSYNEQFF
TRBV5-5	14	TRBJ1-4	CASSVLVTNEKLFF
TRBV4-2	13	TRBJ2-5	CASSQSSQETQYF
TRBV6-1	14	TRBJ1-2	CATTGAPEIYGYTF
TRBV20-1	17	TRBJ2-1	CSARGTSGRGGSYEQFF
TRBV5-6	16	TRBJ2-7	CASSLRTALNSYEQYF
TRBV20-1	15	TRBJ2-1	CSARDRWTTYNEQFF
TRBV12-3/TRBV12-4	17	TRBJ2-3	CASSYLPGQGNWVTQYF
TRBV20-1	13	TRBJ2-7	CSAPLAGVYEQYF
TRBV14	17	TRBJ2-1	CASSRWTSGGAWNEQFF
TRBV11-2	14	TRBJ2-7	CASRAVGDYYEQYF
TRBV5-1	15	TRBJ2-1	CASSVTGGTYNEQFF
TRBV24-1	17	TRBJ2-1	CATSDPNWTGLRNEQFF
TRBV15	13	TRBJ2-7	CATSRARGHEQYF
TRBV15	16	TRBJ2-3	CATSRGTSGSTDTQYF
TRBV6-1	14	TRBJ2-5	CASSEGAEQETQYF
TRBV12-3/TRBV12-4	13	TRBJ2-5	CASSFRAQETQYF
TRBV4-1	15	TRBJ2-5	CASSQVGSLQETQYF
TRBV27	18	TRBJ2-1	CASSLLRGPTSFYNEQFF
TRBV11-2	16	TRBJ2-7	CASSLGSWEGPYEQYF
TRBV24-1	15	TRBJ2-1	CATSDPRTSGNEQFF
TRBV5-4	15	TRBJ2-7	CASSSWDRGLNEQYF
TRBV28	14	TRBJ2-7	CASSWTGGAYEQYF
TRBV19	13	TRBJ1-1	CASSWGALTEAFF
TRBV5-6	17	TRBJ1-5	CASSLFQVGYGNQPQHF
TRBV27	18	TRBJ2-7	CASSLWVGRAGGGYEQYF
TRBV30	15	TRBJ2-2	CAWSSGTGHTGELFF
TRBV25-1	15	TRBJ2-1	CASGLPSGSYNEQFF
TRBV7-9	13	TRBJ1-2	CASSLGSHRGYTF
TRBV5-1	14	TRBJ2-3	CASSSTGLGDTQYF
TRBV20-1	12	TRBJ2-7	CSARGSPDEQYF